The table lists the clone carrying this T cell receptor beta chain with a few counts. The target antigen is unknown. This clone may be a read error of a much larger clone one base away. The sample is drawn from a study of neurological immune-mediated disorders. Study-level information: Of around 35 multiple sclerosis patients, approximately 31 were relapsing-remitting and 3 secondary progressive. Study results and caveats: CDR3 amino acid sequences found in expanded clones were never shared across subjects, suggesting private repertoires in all groups.

CDR1 is DFQATT, CDR2 SNEGSKA, per germline (reference sequence). V shed 4 bases and J shed 1 base, with 7 bases lying between them. The CDR3 contains 12 residues. From 15-18 subjects, over 160 million TCR-beta sequences were obtained in each sequencing run. TCRdb reanalysed the 5' RACE reads using MiXCR and keeps one entry per CDR3 protein. This sample has tens of thousands of distinct CDR3 sequences; 2% to 2.5% occur once, and the top ten carry about 3%. The unsorted libraries were prepared from 2 million PBMCs (stored at -80 C). The receptor was isolated from a man aged 45-65 years with multiple sclerosis. The V call is TRBV20-1, the J call TRBJ2-5; D gene ambiguous. The sequencing sample was made of PBMCs. The CDR3 DNA follows: TGCAGTGCTACCACCGGCCAAGAGACCCAGTACTTC. Translation gives CSATTGQETQYF.